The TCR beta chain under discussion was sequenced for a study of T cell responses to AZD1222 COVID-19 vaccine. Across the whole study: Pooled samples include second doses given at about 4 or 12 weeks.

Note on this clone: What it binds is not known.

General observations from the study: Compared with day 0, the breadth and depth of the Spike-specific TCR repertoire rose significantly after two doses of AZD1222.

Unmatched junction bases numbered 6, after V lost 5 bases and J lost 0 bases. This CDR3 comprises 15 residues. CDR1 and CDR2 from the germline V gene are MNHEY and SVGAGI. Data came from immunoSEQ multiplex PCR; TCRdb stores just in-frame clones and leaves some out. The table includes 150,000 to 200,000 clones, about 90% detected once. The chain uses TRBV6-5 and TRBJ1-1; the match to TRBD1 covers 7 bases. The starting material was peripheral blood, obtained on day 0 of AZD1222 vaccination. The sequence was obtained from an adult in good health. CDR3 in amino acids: CASSISGTVNTEAFF. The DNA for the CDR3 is TGTGCCAGCAGTATATCCGGGACAGTGAACACTGAAGCTTTCTTT.